One T cell receptor (beta chain) is described in this entry. Its antigen target is currently unknown. This may come from a read error, since a much larger clone is one base off. Stable Graves' hyperthyroidism was defined as the absence of progression to ophthalmopathy over 18 months of follow-up. Hyperthyroidism patients were newly diagnosed, had a disease duration of under 2 months, and were aged 18 to 65 years. Exclusion was applied to patients with uncontrolled infections, other autoimmune diseases, pregnancy or lactation. Diagnoses relied on clinical symptoms, serum thyroxine and TRAb, thyroid ultrasound and orbital computed tomography. PBMCs were isolated from about 9 ml of fresh peripheral blood by Ficoll-Paque density gradient centrifugation. Trizol reagent was used to extract total RNA, and RNA quality was then checked on an Agilent 2100 Bioanalyzer. V is pruned by 11 bases and J by 3 bases, leaving 3 bases of the junction without a gene match. There are 11 amino acids in the CDR3, from cysteine to phenylalanine inclusive. The read is trimmed to its CDR3 DNA, 33 bases read in frame from base 1. From a lookup of the germline V gene (reference sequence), CDR1 and CDR2 are SEHNR and FQNEAQ.

This entry comes from a study of T cells in Graves' hyperthyroidism and ophthalmopathy (dated by TCRdb to the late 2010s). Some background on the complete study: Peripheral blood was collected at initial diagnosis, before any treatment. The 90 to 100 discovery patients were randomly split 7:3 into training and test sets. TCR Vbeta CDR3 sequencing of fewer than 150 peripheral blood samples (over 40 ophthalmopathy, 75 or so hyperthyroidism and approximately 17 progressor patients) is reported in the paper. In addition, the study compared T-cell repertoires in thyroid tissue and in blood from about 6 Graves' hyperthyroidism patients. Prospective prediction of ophthalmopathy was tested in an independent validation cohort consisting of under 20 hyperthyroidism patients and around 17 patients who later progressed to ophthalmopathy. A discovery cohort of roughly 100 patients, about 40 with Graves' ophthalmopathy and about 58 with stable Graves' hyperthyroidism, was used to find distinguishing TCR V-J signatures. Once sampling was done, hyperthyroidism patients were given methimazole at a starting dose of 30 mg daily, whereas ophthalmopathy patients were given high-dose intravenous methylprednisolone. Points the paper makes about the study in general: Ophthalmopathy was separated from stable hyperthyroidism by a 13 V-J signature model, with 87.88% sensitivity and 81% to 82% specificity obtained in cross-validation and 80%/75% obtained in testing. During validation, the model predicted progression to ophthalmopathy a median of around six months ahead of onset, with around 70% sensitivity and 72% to 80% specificity. Sample size was not statistically predetermined, and blinding of investigators to group allocation was not performed. Most expanded thyroid clonotypes (frequency above 0.001) were also detected in blood, suggesting blood repertoires may reflect thyroid immune responses.

The TCR beta CDR3 regions were amplified from RNA transcripts. The first round of RT-PCR for the TCR CDR3 was performed with the HTBI primer set and the Qiagen OneStep RT-PCR kit. A second multiplex PCR round built the libraries, followed by size selection and purification. Paired-end sequencing of the libraries was performed with 100 bp reads on an Illumina HiSeq2000. In the source study's methods: SOAPnuke was used to process the raw data, throwing out any read that contained adapters or uncalled bases, had a mean Phred below 15, or lacked an exact constant-primer or identifier match. High-quality paired reads were merged using COPE v1.2.5, and each unique nucleotide sequence was defined as a clonotype. Clonotypes were aligned to IMGT TRBV, TRBD and TRBJ reference segments using MiTCR v1.1. Analysis was restricted to V-J combinations with a frequency above 0.0001, which covered about 99% of repertoires. A TCS score was defined as the ratio between F50 (clonal expansion) and ExV (chaos), using BLOSUM62-based TCRdist between CDR3 peptides within each V-J. Welch's t-statistics and random forest reduced just over 500 V-J features to around 14, which were used in a naive Bayes classifier (R e1071). The similarity between thyroid and blood repertoires was quantified using the Morisita-Horn index. TCRdb reprocessed the public reads (quality trimming at Q25 with fastp, clone calling with MiXCR) and kept in-frame beta chains. CDR3 protein sequences are deduplicated, and each keeps its most common genes and DNA. For this entry, the V and J calls and clone size follow TCRdb and not the study's own pipeline. The sample yields nearly 750,000 distinct CDR3 sequences; over 35% were counted once. In total, the top ten clones hold around 31% of the sample.

Specimen: blood. This TCR derives from a woman aged 40 to 50 with Graves' hyperthyroidism. This chain joins TRBV7-9 to TRBJ2-5, and 7 junctional nucleotides match TRBD1. The CDR3 loop reads CAAQGKETQYF. The nucleotides are TGTGCCGCACAGGGGAAAGAGACCCAGTACTTC.